This T cell receptor (beta chain) was identified in a study of Ad26.COV2.S vaccination and SARS-CoV-2 variants. On the study more broadly: Ad26.COV2.S given intramuscularly, once or twice 56 days apart.

The treatment here: some 20 received Ad26.COV2.S at low or high dose, single or two shots; 5 received placebo; per-sample allocation not given. Samples analyzed were those drawn on day 63 after the first vaccine or placebo injection. Wuhan-strain spike was delivered by a replication-incompetent Ad26 vector. The CDR3 sequence is 14 residues long. The ends lost 7 bases at V and 1 base at J; junction bases unmatched: 6. CDR1 and CDR2 from the germline V gene are MNHEY and SVGEGT. Data came from immunoSEQ multiplex PCR; TCRdb stores just in-frame clones and leaves some out. The sample carries about 400,000 clones, about nine tenths recorded once.

The source material was peripheral blood, sampled in a trial of Ad26.COV2.S vaccine versus placebo. This chain connects TRBV6-2 or TRBV6-3 to TRBJ2-5; 7 nucleotides match TRBD1. The sequence derives from a person aged 18 to 65 who received the Ad26.COV2.S COVID-19 vaccine or a placebo. The CDR3 region has the DNA TGTGCCAGCACCCCGACAGGGTCCCAAGAGACCCAGTACTTC. Protein sequence: CASTPTGSQETQYF.